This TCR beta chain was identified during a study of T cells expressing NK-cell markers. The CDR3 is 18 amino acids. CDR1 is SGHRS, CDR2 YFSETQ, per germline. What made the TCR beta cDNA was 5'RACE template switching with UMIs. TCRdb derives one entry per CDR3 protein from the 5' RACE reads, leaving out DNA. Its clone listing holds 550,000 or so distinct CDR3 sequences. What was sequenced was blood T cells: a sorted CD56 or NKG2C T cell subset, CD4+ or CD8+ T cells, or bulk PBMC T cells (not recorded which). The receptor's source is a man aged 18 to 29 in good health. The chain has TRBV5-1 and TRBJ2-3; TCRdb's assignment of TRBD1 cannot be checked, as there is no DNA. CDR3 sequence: CASSLASGTGASVDTQYF. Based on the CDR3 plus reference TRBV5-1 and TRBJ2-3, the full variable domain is KAGVTQTPRYLIKTRGQQVTLSCSPISGHRSVSWYQQTPGQGLQFLFEYFSETQRNKGNFPGRFSGRQFSNSRSEMNVSTLELGDSALYLCASSLASGTGASVDTQYFGPGTRLTVL.